The 4 T cell receptor beta chains given below trace back to one sample, sequenced in a study of blood T cell repertoires in COVID-19. Data came from immunoSEQ multiplex PCR; TCRdb stores just in-frame clones and leaves some out. The sample records a few hundred thousand clones, approximately 84% being singletons. Sequenced: peripheral blood. Receptors originate from a man in his fifties who had recovered from COVID-19.

V and J are TRBV29-1 and TRBJ2-7, with TRBD1 identical over 7 bases. This CDR3 is 12 amino acids long. Germline CDR1 is SQVTM and CDR2 is ANQGSEA. The junction had 4 bases not matched to a gene; V was cut back by 4 bases and J by 4 bases. CDR3 bases: TGCAGCGTTGGCCAGGGGGATTACGAGCAGTACTTC. Amino acid sequence: CSVGQGDYEQYF.

The V gene is TRBV2, the J gene TRBJ1-1, with 9 bases matching TRBD1. Trimming took 1 base from V and 5 from J; bases not matched to a gene: 5. CDR1 is SNHLY, CDR2 FYNNEI, per germline. The CDR3 spans 15 residues. The CDR3 nucleotides are TGTGCCAGCAGTGAAGACAGGGGGCTAGGTACTGAAGCTTTCTTT. Amino acids: CASSEDRGLGTEAFF.

The chain joins TRBV6-5 to TRBJ1-3; no definite D call. V was cut by 5 bases and J by 0 bases, with 11 bases left in between. The CDR3 sequence is 15 residues long. In germline, CDR1 is MNHEY, CDR2 SVGAGI. The CDR3 here is CASSSTVLSGNTIYF. DNA of the CDR3: TGTGCCAGCAGTAGCACAGTCCTCTCTGGAAACACCATATATTTT.

The gene calls are TRBV3-1 (or the pseudogene TRBV3-2) and TRBJ2-5; 7 positions match TRBD1. The germline CDR1 and CDR2 sequences are LGHDT and YNNKEL (reference sequence). The CDR3 has 15 amino acids. The V segment lost 4 bases and the J segment 4 bases; nucleotides outside the gene matches: 9. DNA for the CDR3: TGTGCCAGCAGCCGATACAGGGGTGACGGAGAGACCCAGTACTTC. As protein: CASSRYRGDGETQYF.